This entry features one T cell receptor (beta chain) sequence. The antigen it recognizes is unknown. Nothing much larger sits one base from this clone, and base qualities are not available. This entry belongs to a study of T cell repertoires in cytomegalovirus infection (dated by TCRdb to between 2018 and 2020). Looking at the study overall: Peptide stimulations targeted recently identified HLA-C-restricted CMV epitopes, whose presentation resists viral immunomodulation, together with well-studied HLA-B-restricted epitopes. Because public TCR beta signatures pointed to carriage of CMV infection together with the matching HLA type, the HLA type of each donor mattered for the analysis. What the research found in general, with its limitations: Cumulative frequency of public TCR beta family members discriminated carriers of CMV infection plus the relevant HLA type in this cohort and an independent roughly 320-donor cohort. In the ex vivo response, HLA-C-restricted CMV-specific TCR beta clonotypes were dominant, and in two of eight donors the single most frequent clonotype came from this HLA-C-restricted group.

TCRdb records Illumina HiSeq 1500 as the sequencer. TCRdb reanalyzed the raw reads on its own, using fastp at Q25 for trimming and MiXCR for clone calling, and kept in-frame beta chains. Duplicate CDR3 protein sequences are folded into a single record with the most common DNA and genes. In this sample the table shows about 310,000 distinct CDR3 sequences, around a quarter of which occur a single time. Less than 15% of the sample is in the top ten clones. What this sample's treatment or condition label stands for: in vitro stimulation with specific CMV peptide epitopes to enrich CMV-specific T cells. V is pruned by 1 base and J by 0 bases, leaving 5 bases of the junction without a gene match. Reading from cysteine to phenylalanine, the CDR3 counts 17 amino acids. Of the read, only the CDR3 DNA is kept; its 51 bases are in frame from base 1. Based on the germline V gene (reference sequence), the CDR1 and CDR2 sequences are LGHDT and YNNKEL.

The source of this sequence is a human donor in good health (CMV status not recorded). Some clones in this sample may be carry-over from other donors' samples. The chain joins TRBV3-1 to TRBJ2-5; 10 central bases correspond to TRBD2. This specimen consisted of cultured PBMCs, obtained from culture after CMV antigen stimulation. The CDR3 here reads CASSQGTSGTYQETQYF. The nucleotides read TGTGCCAGCAGCCAAGGAACTAGCGGGACGTACCAAGAGACCCAGTACTTC.